Below, 32 T cell receptor beta chains from the same sample are listed, as sequenced in a study of cytomegalovirus exposure and HLA in healthy donors. This PCR relied on a set of 60 Vbeta primers and 13 Jbeta primers. Sequencing used immunoSEQ multiplex PCR; TCRdb keeps in-frame clones, though not all of them. The sample contains around 230,000 clones, roughly 78% of which appear only once. The specimen sequenced was PBMCs. The origin of the receptors is a boy younger than 18 in good health and CMV-seronegative.

This chain uses TRBV29-1 with TRBJ2-5, with D possibly matching TRBD1 (6 bases). The germline CDR1 and CDR2 sequences are SQVTM and ANQGSEA. This CDR3 region has 14 residues. V lost 7 bases and J lost 7, with 22 bases in between. This CDR3 is CSAGQHLKRGTQYF. CDR3 bases: TGCAGCGCCGGACAGCACCTTAAACGAGGGACCCAGTACTTC.

This clone was observed a few times. The V call is TRBV6-6, the J call TRBJ1-2; TRBD1 matches at 11 bases. V lost 7 bases and J lost 5; bases outside the gene matches: 9. The germline CDR1 and CDR2 sequences are MNHNY and SVGAGI (reference sequence). This CDR3 has 15 amino acids. The CDR3 DNA is TGTGCCAGCAATCCGAACCGGGACAGGGGGTATGGCTACACCTTC. As protein: CASNPNRDRGYGYTF.

The chain uses TRBV6-5 and TRBJ2-7, with D perhaps matching TRBD2 (5 bases). V was clipped by 2 bases and J by 6 bases, with 11 bases between them. In germline, CDR1 is MNHEY, CDR2 SVGAGI. CDR3 length: 13 residues. The CDR3: CASSYGPRGEQYF. Here the CDR3 DNA reads TGTGCCAGCAGTTACGGCCCCCGGGGCGAGCAGTACTTC.

This rearrangement joins TRBV6-5 to TRBJ1-3; D is possibly TRBD1 (5 bases). Germline V gene data show CDR1 as MNHEY and CDR2 as SVGAGI. V lost 4 bases, J lost 0 bases, and 10 bases lay in between. The CDR3 runs to 15 residues. The CDR3 spells CASSFRQLSGNTIYF. CDR3 in DNA: TGTGCCAGCAGTTTTCGACAGCTCTCTGGAAACACCATATATTTT.

The J gene is TRBJ2-5, the V gene TRBV19; D perhaps matches TRBD2 (6 bases). The better agreement between TRBJ2-7 and the DNA end casts doubt on the J call. Germline CDR1 reads LNHDA; CDR2 reads SQIVND (reference sequence). There are 13 residues in the CDR3. The CDR3 DNA sequence: TGTGCCAGTAGTGCCCGGACTACCTACGAGCAGTACTTC. Its translation: CASSARTTYEQYF.

The chain employs TRBV5-1 and TRBJ2-1, with 7 bases that match TRBD1. The ends lost 6 bases at V and 9 bases at J; junction bases unmatched: 12. The CDR3 loop spans 14 amino acids. CDR1 is SGHRS, CDR2 YFSETQ, per germline. DNA of the CDR3: TGCGCCAGCATGGGGACAGCCTTAGAGGGTGAGCAGTTCTTC. Translating gives CASMGTALEGEQFF.

This clone was seen a single time. The CDR3 here is CASSSQGLAGREQYF. The CDR3 coding sequence is TGTGCCAGCAGTTCGCAGGGACTAGCGGGAAGAGAGCAGTACTTC. This chain joins TRBV2 and TRBJ2-5; TRBD2 aligns across 13 bases. In germline, CDR1 is SNHLY, CDR2 FYNNEI. The CDR3 extends over 15 amino acids. The trim removed 5 bases at V and 11 bases at J, leaving 11 bases unmatched.

In its sample, this clone was seen once. The rearrangement links TRBV6-5 to TRBJ1-5; weak D call: TRBD1 (5 bases). V was clipped by 6 bases and J by 6 bases, with 12 bases between them. The CDR3 length is 13 residues. The germline gives CDR1 MNHEY, CDR2 SVGAGI. CDR3 sequence: CASRQTGGQPQHF. The DNA for the CDR3 is TGTGCCAGCAGACAAACGGGGGGTCAGCCCCAGCATTTT.

The chain employs TRBV5-1 and TRBJ2-7; 11 bases map to TRBD2. V dropped 4 bases and J dropped 1; count of bases not matched to a gene: 4. The CDR3 length is 15 residues. Germline V lookup: CDR1 SGHRS, CDR2 YFSETQ. DNA of the CDR3: TGCGCCAGCAGCCCCAGACTAGCGGGGTCCTACGAGCAGTACTTC. Its translation: CASSPRLAGSYEQYF.

The rearrangement joins TRBV6-5 to TRBJ2-1; D is unresolved. V dropped 6 bases and J dropped 10 bases, with 16 bases sitting between them. Germline CDR1 is MNHEY and CDR2 is SVGAGI. The CDR3 spans 13 residues. The CDR3 sequence: CASRYLSMREQFF. Written as DNA, the CDR3 is TGTGCCAGCAGGTACCTGTCCATGAGAGAGCAGTTCTTC.

The chain has TRBV30 and TRBJ2-3; 10 bases align to TRBD1. Germline loops: CDR1 GTSNPN, CDR2 SVGIG (reference sequence). The CDR3 covers 16 residues. The V segment lost 5 bases and the J segment 4 bases; nucleotides outside the gene matches: 12. This CDR3 reads CAWSSGTGEIADTQYF. The CDR3 DNA follows: TGTGCCTGGTCGTCCGGGACAGGGGAAATCGCAGATACGCAGTATTTT.

J is TRBJ1-2 and V is TRBV19; TRBD1 matches at 9 bases. With 11 bases clipped from V and 7 bases from J, the junction kept 5 bases outside the gene matches. CDR3 length: 11 residues. Germline assignment: CDR1 LNHDA and CDR2 SQIVND (reference sequence). This CDR3 reads CAGQGSRGYTF. DNA of the CDR3: TGTGCCGGACAGGGGTCGCGTGGCTACACCTTC.

This clone appeared a single time. This chain links TRBV2 with TRBJ2-2, with D perhaps TRBD1 (5 bases). Germline-derived CDR1 and CDR2 are SNHLY and FYNNEI. The V and J ends lost 2 bases and 5 bases respectively, with 12 bases between them. This CDR3 has 15 residues. CDR3 bases: TGTGCCAGCAGTGAATCCAGGGAAATGACCGGGGAGCTGTTTTTT. Residues: CASSESREMTGELFF.

This clone is a singleton in its sample. The J gene is TRBJ1-6, the V gene TRBV27; D is unresolved. V gave up 5 bases and J gave up 0 bases, with 14 bases separating them. CDR1 MNHEY and CDR2 SMNVEV come from the germline V gene (reference sequence). This CDR3 contains 17 residues. Here the CDR3 reads CASSTRKRRSYNSPLHF. The DNA of the CDR3 is TGTGCCAGCAGTACCCGAAAGCGTCGCTCCTATAATTCACCCCTCCACTTT.

The rearrangement links TRBV11-2 to TRBJ1-1; D is possibly TRBD1 (6 bases). Per the germline V gene, CDR1 is SGHAT and CDR2 is FQNNGV. The CDR3 extends over 15 amino acids. V dropped 4 bases and J dropped 1 base, with 13 bases sitting between them. The CDR3 DNA sequence: TGTGCCAGCAGCTGGAGGAGCAGGGGGAACACTGAAGCTTTCTTT. This sequence encodes CASSWRSRGNTEAFF.

The J gene is TRBJ2-7, the V gene TRBV2; D unresolved. Between the trimmed V and J ends, which lost 5 bases and 0 bases, there was a span of 8 bases. The CDR3 loop spans 13 amino acids. CDR1 SNHLY and CDR2 FYNNEI come from the germline V gene. The chain's CDR3 is CASSYQASYEQYF. CDR3 DNA sequence: TGTGCCAGCAGTTACCAGGCCTCCTACGAGCAGTACTTC.

The V call is TRBV4-1, the J call TRBJ2-5, with D maybe TRBD1 (6 bases). CDR1 and CDR2 from the germline V gene are MGHRA and YSYEKL. The CDR3 is 13 residues long. Trimming removed 4 bases at V and 2 bases at J, with 8 bases between. This CDR3 reads CASSPTGQETQYF. CDR3 nucleotides: TGCGCCAGCAGCCCTACAGGGCAAGAGACCCAGTACTTC.

The genes are TRBV6-1 and TRBJ1-1, with 10 nucleotides matching TRBD1. The junction had 6 bases not matched to a gene; V was cut back by 6 bases and J by 5 bases. The CDR3 has 14 amino acids. Germline-derived CDR1 and CDR2 are MNHNS and SASEGT. The CDR3 loop is CASRRTGGETEAFF. The CDR3 DNA reads TGTGCCAGCAGGAGGACAGGGGGGGAGACTGAAGCTTTCTTT.

This clone was seen just once. The genes are TRBV7-8 and TRBJ1-1; tentatively, D is TRBD1 (5 bases). Germline CDR1 and CDR2: SGHVS and FQNEAQ. The CDR3 loop spans 13 amino acids. V was clipped by 7 bases and J by 5 bases, with 14 bases between them. The CDR3 region is CASIYIGGTEAFF. The CDR3 bases are TGTGCCAGCATATATATCGGGGGAACTGAAGCTTTCTTT.

In this sample, this clone turned up a few times. The chain is built from TRBV19 and TRBJ1-5; D perhaps matches TRBD1 (5 bases). There are 14 residues in the CDR3. V was cut by 5 bases and J by 6 bases, with 14 bases left in between. The germline gives CDR1 LNHDA, CDR2 SQIVND (reference sequence). The CDR3 nucleotides read TGTGCCAGTAGTCCCCAGGGCGGAATTCAGCCCCAGCATTTT. This codes for CASSPQGGIQPQHF.

The chain has TRBV7-9 and TRBJ2-7, with D unclear. Deletions cut 5 bases from V and 2 bases from J, with 13 bases between. CDR1 and CDR2 (germline): SEHNR, FQNEAQ (reference sequence). The CDR3 extends over 14 amino acids. The CDR3 DNA reads as TGTGCCAGCAGCCTCCCTGGGCCGGCCTACGAGCAGTACTTC. Amino acids: CASSLPGPAYEQYF.

The chain joins TRBV19 to TRBJ1-6; 7 bases are shared with TRBD1. Germline V CDR1 and CDR2: LNHDA, SQIVND (reference sequence). The CDR3 is 16 amino acids. V gave up 1 base and J gave up 4 bases; unmatched junction bases: 4. CDR3 loop: CASSIAGDRYNSPLHF. As DNA, the CDR3 is TGTGCCAGTAGTATAGCGGGGGACAGATATAATTCACCCCTCCACTTT.

This clone has just one count. The rearrangement uses TRBV30 and TRBJ1-1; TRBD1 matches 7 bases. The V gene end was trimmed by 2 bases and the J gene end by 1 base; junction bases not matched to a gene: 1. The germline gives CDR1 GTSNPN, CDR2 SVGIG (reference sequence). The CDR3 is 13 amino acids. The CDR3 protein is CAWSWDRNTEAFF. In DNA form, the CDR3 reads TGTGCCTGGAGTTGGGACAGGAACACTGAAGCTTTCTTT.

The V and J genes are TRBV5-5 and TRBJ2-3, with 13 bases aligning to TRBD2. V lost 3 bases to trimming and J lost 10 bases; unmatched junction nucleotides: 14. CDR1 and CDR2 (germline): SGHKS, YYEKEE (reference sequence). The CDR3 is made up of 17 amino acids. The CDR3 sequence: CASSSLSTSGGVPPQYF. CDR3 nucleotides: TGTGCCAGCAGCTCCCTATCAACTAGCGGGGGGGTCCCCCCGCAGTATTTT. The full variable domain, completed using reference TRBV5-5 and TRBJ2-3, is DAGVTQSPTHLIKTRGQQVTLRCSPISGHKSVSWYQQVLGQGPQFIFQYYEKEERGRGNFPDRFSARQFPNYSSELNVNALLLGDSALYLCASSSLSTSGGVPPQYFGPGTRLTVL.

This clone was recorded a few times. The chain recombines TRBV19 with TRBJ1-4; possible D gene TRBD1, 5 bases. V gave up 7 bases and J gave up 2 bases, with 14 bases separating them. The CDR3 runs to 15 residues. Per germline, CDR1 LNHDA and CDR2 SQIVND (reference sequence). The CDR3: CASTSRRGTNEKLFF. DNA of the CDR3: TGTGCCAGTACCTCCCGGCGGGGGACTAATGAAAAACTGTTTTTT. Full variable domain (outside the CDR3, taken from reference TRBV19 and TRBJ1-4): DGGITQSPKYLFRKEGQNVTLSCEQNLNHDAMYWYRQDPGQGLRLIYYSQIVNDFQKGDIAEGYSVSREKKESFPLTVTSAQKNPTAFYLCASTSRRGTNEKLFFGSGTQLSVL.

The V and J genes are TRBV11-1 and TRBJ1-2; D perhaps matches TRBD1 (6 bases). The CDR3 is made up of 14 amino acids. CDR1 is SGHAT and CDR2 is FQDESV in the germline V gene (reference sequence). Trimming cost V 5 bases and J 5 bases, with 15 bases left between them. For the CDR3, the DNA is TGTGCCAGCAGCCCGGGGGGGGCTGATTATGGCTACACCTTC. This codes for CASSPGGADYGYTF.

Concerning this clone itself: Other DNA sequences within the sample encode an identical CDR3. The chain links TRBV6-5 to TRBJ2-5; 7 nucleotides match TRBD1. Germline values: CDR1 MNHEY, CDR2 SVGAGI. CDR3 size: 14 residues. V lost 8 bases and J lost 3; bases outside the gene matches: 9. CDR3 coding DNA: TGTGCCAGCTCAAGGGGGCTGGGCAAAGAGACCCAGTACTTC. Residues: CASSRGLGKETQYF.

This clone was seen more than once but under ten times. The chain carries TRBV5-6 and TRBJ1-3; D ambiguous. Trimming shortened V by 1 base and J by 4 bases, and 18 bases separated the two germline ends. The CDR3 consists of 17 residues. Per the germline V gene, CDR1 is SGHDT and CDR2 is YYEEEE. CDR3 protein: CASSLWSGSSPGNTIYF. The DNA of the CDR3 is TGTGCCAGCAGCTTGTGGTCAGGCAGCAGCCCCGGAAACACCATATATTTT. The full variable domain, completed using reference TRBV5-6 and TRBJ1-3, is DAGVTQSPTHLIKTRGQQVTLRCSPKSGHDTVSWYQQALGQGPQFIFQYYEEEERQRGNFPDRFSGHQFPNYSSELNVNALLLGDSALYLCASSLWSGSSPGNTIYFGEGSWLTVV.

The rearrangement joins TRBV5-6 to TRBJ1-5, with 7 bases matching TRBD1. Germline trimming cut 4 bases from V and 6 bases from J; bases unmatched to any gene: 4. Germline assignment: CDR1 SGHDT and CDR2 YYEEEE. CDR3 length equals 13 residues. The CDR3 loop reads CASSLTGSQPQHF. CDR3 coding DNA: TGTGCCAGCAGCCTGACAGGGAGTCAGCCCCAGCATTTT.

This clone showed up just a few times. V and J are TRBV30 and TRBJ1-2; D uncertain. This CDR3 is 14 amino acids long. Germline V lookup: CDR1 GTSNPN, CDR2 SVGIG (reference sequence). Trimming removed 4 bases at V and 0 bases at J, with 12 bases between. CDR3 coding DNA: TGTGCCTGGACCCACGGGTCCCCTAACTATGGCTACACCTTC. Encoded protein: CAWTHGSPNYGYTF.

The CDR3 DNA sequence: TGTGCCAGCAGCACAGGGCGCGGAGCTTTCTTT. It translates to CASSTGRGAFF. The chain has TRBV6-6 and TRBJ1-1; tentative D call: TRBD1 (6 bases). The germline V gene encodes CDR1 MNHNY and CDR2 SVGAGI (reference sequence). The CDR3 length is 11 residues. Trimming left V 6 bases short and J 10 bases short, with 12 bases between.

The V call is TRBV13, the J call TRBJ2-7, with D maybe TRBD1 (5 bases). The CDR3 contains 15 residues. Germline lookup yields CDR1 PRHDT and CDR2 FYEKMQ (reference sequence). The V end was cut by 0 bases, the J end by 7 bases, with 16 bases between. CDR3 coding DNA: TGTGCCAGCAGCTTAGGCCTAGGGGTAGGTAAGGAGCAGTACTTC. Translated: CASSLGLGVGKEQYF.